The 20 T cell receptor beta chains given below trace back to one sample, sequenced in a study of CD4 T cells in relation to SARS-CoV-2 and coronaviruses. The antigens for these receptors are not known. TCRdb's copy holds only in-frame clones and misses some; the assay was immunoSEQ multiplex PCR. Found here are about 38,000 clones, roughly 80% of them singletons; the top ten hold about a fifth. The sequencing input was memory CD4+ T cells from PBMCs, cultured in vitro. The receptors originated from an adult with COVID-19.

The chain links TRBV12-3 or TRBV12-4 to TRBJ1-5; D uncertain. The CDR3 is 12 residues long. V was shortened by 3 bases and J by 7 bases, with 7 bases between the two germline ends. CDR3 nucleotide sequence: TGTGCCAGCAGTTTCGGAGTCCAGCCCCAGCATTTT. Protein product: CASSFGVQPQHF.

This chain joins TRBV28 and TRBJ1-2, with D possibly matching TRBD1 (6 bases). This CDR3 region has 16 residues. Germline assignment: CDR1 MDHEN and CDR2 SYDVKM. V was shortened by 4 bases and J by 4 bases, with 19 bases between the two germline ends. The CDR3 DNA reads TGTGCCAGCAGTTGGGTGGAGGGGGATCGGGGCTATGGCTACACCTTC. Translating it yields CASSWVEGDRGYGYTF.

CDR3 DNA: TGTGCCAGTAGAAACGGACAGGGTCGGTACAATCAGCCCCAGCATTTT. It codes for CASRNGQGRYNQPQHF. The chain recombines TRBV19 with TRBJ1-5; 8 bases align to TRBD1. Germline V CDR1 and CDR2: LNHDA, SQIVND (reference sequence). There are 16 residues in the CDR3. V dropped 6 bases and J dropped 3; count of bases not matched to a gene: 10. Full variable domain (remainder filled in from reference TRBV19 and TRBJ1-5): DGGITQSPKYLFRKEGQNVTLSCEQNLNHDAMYWYRQDPGQGLRLIYYSQIVNDFQKGDIAEGYSVSREKKESFPLTVTSAQKNPTAFYLCASRNGQGRYNQPQHFGDGTRLSIL.

The chain uses TRBV5-4 and TRBJ2-5; D unresolved. Germline lookup yields CDR1 SGHNT and CDR2 YYREEE (reference sequence). V was clipped by 4 bases and J by 5 bases, with 6 bases between them. The CDR3 consists of 11 residues. CDR3 sequence: CASSNTETQYF. In nucleotides, the CDR3 is TGTGCCAGCAGCAATACGGAGACCCAGTACTTC.

The genes are TRBV27 and TRBJ1-5; D is perhaps TRBD1 (5 bases). V gave up 6 bases and J gave up 4 bases, with 10 bases separating them. The CDR3 totals 13 residues. Germline CDR1 and CDR2: MNHEY and SMNVEV (reference sequence). The CDR3 DNA follows: TGTGCCAGCAGGGGGACGGCGAATCAGCCCCAGCATTTT. Its translation is CASRGTANQPQHF.

This clone was detected a few times. This chain connects TRBV2 to TRBJ1-2, with D possibly matching TRBD1 (5 bases). Trimming shortened V by 3 bases and J by 7 bases, and 18 bases separated the two germline ends. The CDR3 runs 15 residues. The germline V gene has CDR1 SNHLY and CDR2 FYNNEI. CDR3 in DNA: TGTGCCAGCAGTGAGGTACAGGTAGAAGTAGGTGGCTACACCTTC. It yields the protein CASSEVQVEVGGYTF. The full variable domain, with the rest looked up from reference TRBV2 and TRBJ1-2, is EPEVTQTPSHQVTQMGQEVILRCVPISNHLYFYWYRQILGQKVEFLVSFYNNEISEKSEIFDDQFSVERPDGSNFTLKIRSTKLEDSAMYFCASSEVQVEVGGYTFGSGTRLTVV.

The chain employs TRBV27 and TRBJ2-4, with TRBD2 identical over 8 bases. Trimming cost V 3 bases and J 7 bases; bases outside gene matches: 8. The CDR3 totals 15 residues. The germline gives CDR1 MNHEY, CDR2 SMNVEV (reference sequence). CDR3 DNA sequence: TGTGCCAGCAGTTTCCTTCTCGGGGGGGGGAACATTCAGTACTTC. Translation gives CASSFLLGGGNIQYF.

V gene TRBV19 combines with J gene TRBJ1-2; 9 bases map to TRBD1. Trimming cost V 4 bases and J 8 bases; bases outside gene matches: 11. Germline assignment: CDR1 LNHDA and CDR2 SQIVND (reference sequence). The CDR3 length is 15 residues. The CDR3 spells CASSTTGGRRDGYTF. CDR3 DNA: TGTGCCAGTAGTACGACAGGGGGAAGGAGGGACGGCTACACCTTC.

The chain is built from TRBV10-3 and TRBJ2-1; TRBD2 matches at 8 bases. Germline trimming cut 7 bases from V and 8 bases from J; bases unmatched to any gene: 13. CDR1 and CDR2 (germline): ENHRY, SYGVKD. The CDR3 has 15 amino acids. CDR3 sequence: CAINNRASGRDEQFF. The CDR3 region has the DNA TGTGCCATCAATAACAGGGCGTCCGGGAGGGATGAGCAGTTCTTC.

The chain carries TRBV6-2 or TRBV6-3 and TRBJ2-3; D is tentatively TRBD1 or TRBD2 (6 bases each). V lost 2 bases and J 7 bases, leaving 13 bases between the germline ends. Germline values: CDR1 MNHEY, CDR2 SVGEGT. CDR3 length: 14 amino acids. This CDR3 reads CASSYGGGAYTQYF. The CDR3 nucleotides are TGTGCCAGCAGTTACGGAGGGGGAGCTTATACGCAGTATTTT.

The chain couples TRBV27 to TRBJ2-7, with TRBD1 as a possible D gene (5 bases). CDR3 length: 14 residues. V was pared by 2 bases and J by 0 bases, with 8 bases between. Germline V lookup: CDR1 MNHEY, CDR2 SMNVEV (reference sequence). In nucleotides, the CDR3 is TGTGCCAGCAGTTTACAGGGTCCCTCCTACGAGCAGTACTTC. Translated: CASSLQGPSYEQYF.

The chain recombines TRBV5-1 with TRBJ2-7, with 7 nucleotides matching TRBD1. The CDR3 length is 15 residues. Germline V CDR1 and CDR2: SGHRS, YFSETQ. V lost 3 bases to trimming and J lost 4 bases; unmatched junction nucleotides: 10. CDR3 sequence reads: CASSSTPKTGYEQYF. CDR3 sequence (DNA): TGCGCCAGCAGCTCAACCCCAAAGACAGGGTACGAGCAGTACTTC. The full variable domain, its missing parts supplied by reference TRBV5-1 and TRBJ2-7, is KAGVTQTPRYLIKTRGQQVTLSCSPISGHRSVSWYQQTPGQGLQFLFEYFSETQRNKGNFPGRFSGRQFSNSRSEMNVSTLELGDSALYLCASSSTPKTGYEQYFGPGTRLTVT.

The rearrangement links TRBV10-2 to TRBJ2-3, with 11 bases lining up with TRBD2. J lost 2 bases, V lost 6 bases, and 7 bases had no gene match. Looked up from germline, CDR1 is WSHSY and CDR2 is SAAADI. This CDR3 is built from 16 residues. CDR3 in amino acids: CASSALAGGNTDTQYF. In DNA form, the CDR3 reads TGCGCCAGCAGCGCGCTAGCGGGAGGCAACACAGATACGCAGTATTTT.

The chain employs TRBV27 and TRBJ2-7; D is uncertain. The germline V gene has CDR1 MNHEY and CDR2 SMNVEV (reference sequence). The CDR3 runs 14 residues. V was cut by 0 bases and J by 0 bases, with 6 bases left in between. CDR3 residues: CASSLSASSYEQYF. As DNA, the CDR3 is TGTGCCAGCAGTTTATCCGCCAGCTCCTACGAGCAGTACTTC.

V gene TRBV5-4 combines with J gene TRBJ2-5; the match to TRBD2 covers 7 bases. Germline V gene sequence: CDR1 SGHNT, CDR2 YYREEE (reference sequence). With V trimmed by 4 bases and J by 1 base, 13 bases remained unmatched. This CDR3 has 17 residues. DNA of the CDR3: TGTGCCAGCAGCGCAATTGGGGGGGGACGGAGCCAAGAGACCCAGTACTTC. Translating it yields CASSAIGGGRSQETQYF.

The CDR3 reads CAISEGLNNQPQHF. CDR3 coding DNA: TGTGCCATCAGTGAGGGGTTGAACAATCAGCCCCAGCATTTT. This chain links TRBV10-3 with TRBJ1-5; D not certain. Trimming cost V 2 bases and J 3 bases, with 8 bases left between them. Germline CDR1 reads ENHRY; CDR2 reads SYGVKD. This CDR3 is 14 amino acids long.

The chain carries TRBV7-9 and TRBJ1-6; D ambiguous. CDR1 SEHNR and CDR2 FQNEAQ come from the germline V gene (reference sequence). The CDR3 contains 14 residues. Trimming stripped 5 bases from V and 0 bases from J, with 5 bases between. CDR3 amino acids: CASSQASYNSPLHF. CDR3 nucleotides: TGTGCCAGCAGCCAAGCCTCCTATAATTCACCCCTCCACTTT.

This clone was found a few times. V gene TRBV19 combines with J gene TRBJ1-6; 7 nucleotides match TRBD1. Looked up from germline, CDR1 is LNHDA and CDR2 is SQIVND (reference sequence). The CDR3 has 17 residues. Trimming cost V 3 bases and J 0 bases; bases outside gene matches: 5. CDR3 coding DNA: TGTGCCAGTAGTATTTTGACAGGGAGCTCCTATAATTCACCCCTCCACTTT. It is translated as CASSILTGSSYNSPLHF.

This chain uses TRBV3-1 (or the pseudogene TRBV3-2) with TRBJ2-3; D might be TRBD1 (6 bases). The V end was cut by 1 base, the J end by 0 bases, with 17 bases between. Germline values: CDR1 LGHDT, CDR2 YNNKEL (reference sequence). The CDR3 totals 18 residues. The CDR3 sequence: CASSQVSTGNESTDTQYF. The CDR3 DNA follows: TGTGCCAGCAGCCAAGTCAGTACAGGGAACGAGAGCACAGATACGCAGTATTTT.

The chain recombines TRBV4-1 with TRBJ1-2, with D perhaps matching TRBD1 (6 bases). Trimming stripped 0 bases from V and 4 bases from J, with 12 bases between. CDR1 is MGHRA and CDR2 is YSYEKL in the germline V gene. CDR3 size: 15 residues. The CDR3: CASSQDFGQSYGYTF. CDR3 nucleotides: TGCGCCAGCAGCCAAGATTTCGGACAGTCCTATGGCTACACCTTC.